This T cell receptor beta chain was captured by sequencing in a study of vaccination and CD4 T cells after COVID-19. As for the study in general: The control cultures got either a CEFX pool, an HIV-1 Nef pool, or no peptide at all. Overall study results and limits: A median of 86.3% of reactive clones, in convalescent patients, became evident only post-vaccination.

The treatment is: roughly ten-day PBMC culture with coronavirus spike peptide pools or control peptides (ViraFEST assay). Of note for this clonotype: Its specificity is not known.

An Oncomine TCR Beta short-read assay was used to sequence the DNA from cultured CD4+ T cells. TCRdb independently ran MiXCR on the PCR reads; one entry per CDR3 protein. The sample records over 20,000 distinct CDR3 sequences, about 46% being singletons. Germline CDR1 reads DFQATT; CDR2 reads SNEGSKA (reference sequence). The germline V and J ends were trimmed by 0 bases and 7 bases, with 16 bases remaining between them. There are 15 residues in the CDR3. The V and J genes are TRBV20-1 and TRBJ1-5; D gene unclear. This TCR came from a human donor who had recovered from COVID-19. Sequencing used CD4+ T cells from blood, cultured in vitro. The CDR3 loop reads CSARDPSPEGQPQHF. CDR3 coding DNA: TGCAGTGCTAGAGATCCTTCCCCCGAAGGGCAGCCCCAGCATTTT.